One and the same sample provided the 27 T cell receptor beta chains below, sequenced in a study of T cells expressing NK-cell markers. For each CDR3 protein, TCRdb gives one entry from its re-call of the 5' RACE reads, without DNA. The sample totals about 450,000 distinct CDR3 sequences. The sample comprised blood T cells: a sorted CD56 or NKG2C T cell subset, CD4+ or CD8+ T cells, or bulk PBMC T cells (not recorded which). The source is a woman between 18 and 70 years old in good health.

The chain joins TRBV11-2 to TRBJ2-1; lacking DNA, the TRBD2 call made by TCRdb goes unchecked. CDR1 is SGHAT, CDR2 FQNNGV, per germline. The CDR3 sequence is 13 residues long. CDR3 residues: CACSLLARNEQFF.

The J gene is TRBJ2-7, the V gene TRBV19; the TRBD1 assignment by TCRdb is unverifiable without DNA. CDR3 length: 14 amino acids. Germline V gene sequence: CDR1 LNHDA, CDR2 SQIVND (reference sequence). CDR3 sequence reads: CASSYSQGAYEQYF. Combining the CDR3 with reference TRBV19 and TRBJ2-7 gives the whole variable domain DGGITQSPKYLFRKEGQNVTLSCEQNLNHDAMYWYRQDPGQGLRLIYYSQIVNDFQKGDIAEGYSVSREKKESFPLTVTSAQKNPTAFYLCASSYSQGAYEQYFGPGTRLTVT.

This chain joins TRBV20-1 and TRBJ2-5; TCRdb returns TRBD1, unconfirmable since there is no DNA. The length of the CDR3 is 13 residues. Germline V gene lookup returns CDR1 DFQATT and CDR2 SNEGSKA (reference sequence). The CDR3 protein is CSAPPPYQETQYF.

The V call is TRBV5-6, the J call TRBJ1-4. The germline V gene encodes CDR1 SGHDT and CDR2 YYEEEE. The CDR3 spans 14 residues. This CDR3 reads CASSLGSGNEKLFF. Full variable domain (outside the CDR3, taken from reference TRBV5-6 and TRBJ1-4): DAGVTQSPTHLIKTRGQQVTLRCSPKSGHDTVSWYQQALGQGPQFIFQYYEEEERQRGNFPDRFSGHQFPNYSSELNVNALLLGDSALYLCASSLGSGNEKLFFGSGTQLSVL.

The chain has TRBV29-1 and TRBJ2-3; TCRdb's D call, TRBD2, is unchecked because there is no DNA. CDR1 and CDR2 from the germline V gene are SQVTM and ANQGSEA. This CDR3 region has 14 residues. CDR3 amino acids: CSVEGDIREDTQYF.

The chain is built from TRBV30 and TRBJ2-7; there is no DNA to check the TCRdb D call of TRBD1. Per the germline V gene, CDR1 is GTSNPN and CDR2 is SVGIG (reference sequence). The CDR3 spans 15 residues. CDR3 in amino acids: CAWRVWGNRSYEQYF.

V gene TRBV12-3 or TRBV12-4 combines with J gene TRBJ1-1. This CDR3 is 11 amino acids long. CDR3 residues: CASILGTEAFF.

The J gene is TRBJ2-1, the V gene TRBV12-3 or TRBV12-4; without DNA, the TCRdb call of TRBD1 cannot be checked. The CDR3 is made up of 13 amino acids. The CDR3 sequence is CASSLTGDNEQFF.

The chain has TRBV5-1 and TRBJ2-5. From germline, CDR1 is SGHRS and CDR2 YFSETQ. There are 13 residues in the CDR3. The CDR3 sequence is CASSLVPEETQYF.

This sequence joins TRBV19 and TRBJ1-2. CDR1 and CDR2 from the germline V gene are LNHDA and SQIVND (reference sequence). CDR3 length: 13 amino acids. This chain's CDR3 is CASSIRSNYGYTF. Combining the CDR3 with reference TRBV19 and TRBJ1-2 gives the whole variable domain DGGITQSPKYLFRKEGQNVTLSCEQNLNHDAMYWYRQDPGQGLRLIYYSQIVNDFQKGDIAEGYSVSREKKESFPLTVTSAQKNPTAFYLCASSIRSNYGYTFGSGTRLTVV.

CDR3 residues: CASRSSWTSYEQYF. The chain recombines TRBV12-3 or TRBV12-4 with TRBJ2-7; without DNA, the TCRdb call of TRBD1 cannot be checked. The CDR3 has 14 amino acids.

V usage is TRBV7-9 and J usage is TRBJ2-7. CDR1 and CDR2 from the germline V gene are SEHNR and FQNEAQ (reference sequence). This CDR3 comprises 13 residues. The CDR3 is CASSRGLSYEQYF. Complete variable domain (other parts from reference TRBV7-9 and TRBJ2-7): DTGVSQNPRHKITKRGQNVTFRCDPISEHNRLYWYRQTLGQGPEFLTYFQNEAQLEKSRLLSDRFSAERPKGSFSTLEIQRTEQGDSAMYLCASSRGLSYEQYFGPGTRLTVT.

The chain recombines TRBV28 with TRBJ1-6; TCRdb gives TRBD1 as the D gene, but with no DNA this cannot be confirmed. The CDR3 contains 16 residues. Germline V gene lookup returns CDR1 MDHEN and CDR2 SYDVKM. CDR3 sequence reads: CASSYYGTGVGSPLHF.

The V call is TRBV4-3, the J call TRBJ1-5; TCRdb names TRBD1, which stays unverified in the absence of DNA. Germline CDR1 is LGHNA and CDR2 is YSLEER. The CDR3 totals 16 residues. The CDR3 loop is CASSQDWEQGNQPQHF.

This chain connects TRBV19 to TRBJ2-2; TCRdb's D call, TRBD1, is unchecked because there is no DNA. The CDR3 is 16 residues long. Germline loops: CDR1 LNHDA, CDR2 SQIVND (reference sequence). The CDR3 sequence is CASSPQDRSNTGELFF.

This sequence joins TRBV6-5 and TRBJ2-1; TCRdb picks TRBD1, but there is no DNA to check that call. CDR3 length: 15 amino acids. Germline V gives CDR1 MNHEY, CDR2 SVGAGI. CDR3 amino acids: CASSLQGAGYNEQFF.

The V gene is TRBV5-7, the J gene TRBJ1-5. TRBV5-7 is an ORF, and what it does is uncertain. The CDR3 is 12 residues long. This CDR3 is CASMQINQPQHF.

This chain's CDR3 is CASSLVGSSQFF. The rearrangement uses TRBV7-3 and TRBJ2-1. This CDR3 has 12 amino acids. Germline CDR1 SGHTA, CDR2 FQGTGA.

This rearrangement joins TRBV6-1 to TRBJ2-5; there is no DNA to check the TCRdb D call of TRBD1. This CDR3 region has 15 residues. Germline V lookup: CDR1 MNHNS, CDR2 SASEGT. Here the CDR3 reads CASSGLGVLRETQYF.

The CDR3 region is CSVTGVRNEQFF. The rearrangement uses TRBV20-1 and TRBJ2-1. Germline CDR1 reads DFQATT; CDR2 reads SNEGSKA (reference sequence). CDR3 size: 12 residues.

The rearrangement uses TRBV20-1 and TRBJ1-1; TCRdb selects TRBD1, and the lack of DNA leaves this call unchecked. Per germline, CDR1 DFQATT and CDR2 SNEGSKA (reference sequence). This CDR3 has 15 residues. CDR3 sequence reads: CSARGRGNMNTEAFF.

The J gene is TRBJ1-1, the V gene TRBV11-3. The CDR3 is 13 amino acids. Germline V CDR1 and CDR2: SGHNT, YENEEA. The CDR3 region is CASSLAWDTEAFF. Full variable domain (missing parts from reference TRBV11-3 and TRBJ1-1): EAGVVQSPRYKIIEKKQPVAFWCNPISGHNTLYWYLQNLGQGPELLIRYENEEAVDDSQLPKDRFSAERLKGVDSTLKIQPAELGDSAVYLCASSLAWDTEAFFGQGTRLTVV.

The chain combines TRBV4-2 with TRBJ1-1. The CDR3 totals 16 residues. Looked up from germline, CDR1 is LGHNA and CDR2 is YNFKEQ. CDR3 sequence: CASSHAGGTLNTEAFF.

This rearrangement joins TRBV6-1 to TRBJ2-3; the TRBD2 assignment by TCRdb is unverifiable without DNA. CDR3 length: 15 amino acids. Germline lookup yields CDR1 MNHNS and CDR2 SASEGT. The chain's CDR3 is CASSSGLFVSDTQYF.

The chain employs TRBV24-1 and TRBJ2-2; TCRdb proposes TRBD1, but this gene call is untestable without DNA. There are 17 residues in the CDR3. The germline gives CDR1 KGHDR, CDR2 SFDVKD. The CDR3 sequence is CATSDFSGIRDTGELFF.

The chain joins TRBV20-1 to TRBJ2-6. Germline values: CDR1 DFQATT, CDR2 SNEGSKA (reference sequence). CDR3 length: 12 residues. The CDR3 loop reads CSAQSGANVLTF.

The rearrangement joins TRBV9 to TRBJ2-7; the TCRdb D gene call, TRBD1, has no DNA to confirm it. From germline, CDR1 is SGDLS and CDR2 YYNGEE. The CDR3 spans 14 residues. The CDR3 is CASSVERDTYEQYF.